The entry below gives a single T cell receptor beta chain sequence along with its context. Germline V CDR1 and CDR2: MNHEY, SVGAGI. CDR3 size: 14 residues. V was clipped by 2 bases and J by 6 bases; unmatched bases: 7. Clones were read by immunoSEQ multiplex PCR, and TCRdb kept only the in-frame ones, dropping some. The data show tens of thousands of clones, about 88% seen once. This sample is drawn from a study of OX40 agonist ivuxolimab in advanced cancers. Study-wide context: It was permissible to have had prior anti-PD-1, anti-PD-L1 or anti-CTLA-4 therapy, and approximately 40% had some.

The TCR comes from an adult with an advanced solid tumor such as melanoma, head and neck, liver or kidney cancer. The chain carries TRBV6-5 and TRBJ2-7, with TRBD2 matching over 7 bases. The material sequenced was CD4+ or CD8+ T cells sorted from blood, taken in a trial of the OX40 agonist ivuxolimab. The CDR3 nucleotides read TGTGCCAGCAGTTACGGCGGGAGTTTAAGCGAGCAGTACTTC. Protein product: CASSYGGSLSEQYF.